The rows below give T cell receptor beta chains drawn from one sample of a study of CD8 T cells in Susac syndrome. In TCRdb, the immunoSEQ multiplex PCR reads were re-called with MiXCR into one record per CDR3 protein. The data show fewer than 350,000 distinct CDR3 sequences, around 85% seen once. What was sequenced was CD8+ T cells from PBMCs. The receptors were gathered from a human donor with multiple sclerosis. Both conserved end residues are part of each CDR3. The D gene is left open where the match is weak. Clone size is given for some rows only: seen once, a few or many times, or a class if the clone is expanded.

TRBJ2-5	TRBV7-9	once	.	TGTGCTGGAGTCGAGGAGTTAAAAGAGACCCAGTACTTC	CAGVEELKETQYF
TRBJ2-2	TRBV6-2/TRBV6-3	.	.	TGTGCCAGCAGTTACATCGTCCTAGCCATCCCCGGGGAGCTGTTTTTT	CASSYIVLAIPGELFF
TRBJ1-2	TRBV29-1	once	TRBD1	TGCAGCGTCCAACCGACAGGGGTCGGCTACACCTTC	CSVQPTGVGYTF
TRBJ2-7	TRBV7-6	.	.	TGTGCCAGCAGCTCCTCCCTGCTGAGGGAGCAGTACTTC	CASSSSLLREQYF
TRBJ2-1	TRBV28	.	.	TGTGCCAGCAGTTTATCTGAGGGCCGGGAGCAGTTCTTC	CASSLSEGREQFF
TRBJ1-2	TRBV27	.	.	TGTGCCAGCAGTTTTCACGGAACAGGAATGAACTATGGCTACACCTTC	CASSFHGTGMNYGYTF
TRBJ2-3	TRBV9	.	.	TGTGCCAGCAGCGTCGGTTACAGCACAGATACGCAGTATTTT	CASSVGYSTDTQYF
TRBJ2-5	TRBV14	.	TRBD2	TGTGCCAGCAGCCCCCTCGCGCTAGCGGGAGGCCAAGAGACCCAGTACTTC	CASSPLALAGGQETQYF
TRBJ1-5	TRBV4-1	.	.	TGCGCCAGCAGCCAATCTGGGGGGCTTCAGCCCCAGCATTTT	CASSQSGGLQPQHF
TRBJ2-1	TRBV30	.	.	TGTGCCTGGAGTTGGGACGGTAACAATGAGCAGTTCTTC	CAWSWDGNNEQFF
TRBJ1-1	TRBV30	.	.	TGTGCCTGGAGTGCCGACGGCTACACTGAAGCTTTCTTT	CAWSADGYTEAFF
TRBJ1-2	TRBV27	.	TRBD1	TGTGCCAGCAGTCTGGGACAGGCGGACTATGGCTACACCTTC	CASSLGQADYGYTF
TRBJ1-3	TRBV27	.	.	TGTGCCAGCACCTCTGCAGGTACCGGAAACACCATATATTTT	CASTSAGTGNTIYF
TRBJ2-7	TRBV5-1	.	.	TGCGCCAGCAGCCTAGGGACTTCGAGGGTAGACGAGCAGTACTTC	CASSLGTSRVDEQYF
TRBJ2-7	TRBV7-6	.	TRBD2	TGTGCCAGCAGCCTGACTAGCGGGAGGACCGTCTCCTACGAGCAGTACTTC	CASSLTSGRTVSYEQYF
TRBJ2-7	TRBV27	.	TRBD1	TGTGCCAGCAGTTCTAACGACAGGGGGCCTTACGAGCAGTACTTC	CASSSNDRGPYEQYF
TRBJ2-1	TRBV4-3	few	TRBD2	TGCGCCAGCAGACTCGGTCGTGGCGGGGGGGGTACTGAGCAGTTCTTC	CASRLGRGGGGTEQFF
TRBJ2-1	TRBV4-3	.	TRBD2	TGCGCCAGCAGCCAAGACACGGGGGTAGCGGGAGGGTGGAGAGGTGAGCAGTTCTTC	CASSQDTGVAGGWRGEQFF
TRBJ2-5	TRBV10-3	.	.	TGTGCCATCAGCTACGAGGGAGAGACCCAGTACTTC	CAISYEGETQYF
TRBJ1-1	TRBV6-2/TRBV6-3	.	TRBD1	TGTGCCAGCAGCACAGGGGGGCGAAGCACTGAAGCTTTCTTT	CASSTGGRSTEAFF
TRBJ1-4	TRBV30	.	.	TGTGCCTGGGGTGAGGGAGGGGCGACGGCTGAAAAACTGTTTTTT	CAWGEGGATAEKLFF
TRBJ2-7	TRBV27	.	TRBD1	TGTGCCAGCAGTTCCCTGGACAGGGTGGGGCACGAGCAGTACTTC	CASSSLDRVGHEQYF
TRBJ2-5	TRBV7-9	.	.	TGTGCCAGCAGTGTCGGGCCACAAGAGACCCAGTACTTC	CASSVGPQETQYF
TRBJ1-1	TRBV4-3	.	TRBD1	TGCGCCAGCAGCCAAGATAGGAACAGGGGCACTGAAGCTTTCTTT	CASSQDRNRGTEAFF
TRBJ2-1	TRBV10-3	.	.	TGTGCCATCAGTGGGTTTGGGGTGGGAGGAGACTACAATGAGCAGTTCTTC	CAISGFGVGGDYNEQFF
TRBJ1-1	TRBV27	.	.	TGTGCCAGCAGTTTATCCGGGACCTTTGAAGCTTTCTTT	CASSLSGTFEAFF
TRBJ2-7	TRBV20-1	.	.	TGCAGTGCTAGAACAGATCACTACGAGCAGTACTTC	CSARTDHYEQYF
TRBJ1-1	TRBV27	once	.	TGTGCCAGCAGTTTGGAGGGGGACACTGAAGCTTTCTTT	CASSLEGDTEAFF
TRBJ1-3	TRBV7-6	.	.	TGTGCCAGCAGCTTATTCCAAGGTGGAAACACCATATATTTT	CASSLFQGGNTIYF
TRBJ2-4	TRBV29-1	.	TRBD1	TGCAGCGCTAGGACAGGGGACGCCTCGAGTGGGAGAAACATTCAGTACTTC	CSARTGDASSGRNIQYF
TRBJ2-4	TRBV23-1	.	TRBD1	TGCGCCAGCAGACGAGGACAGGAGGCTCTCAAATGGGGAAACATTCAGTACTTC	CASRRGQEALKWGNIQYF
TRBJ2-3	TRBV28	.	.	TGTGCCAGCAGTCCGGGGTCTCACACAGATACGCAGTATTTT	CASSPGSHTDTQYF
TRBJ2-6	TRBV9	.	TRBD2	TGTGCCAGCAGCGTTTCTAGCGGGGGCTCTGGGGCCAACGTCCTGACTTTC	CASSVSSGGSGANVLTF
TRBJ2-7	TRBV24-1	.	TRBD2	TGTGCCACCAGTGAGGCTAGCGGGAGCTCCTACGAGCAGTACTTC	CATSEASGSSYEQYF
TRBJ1-3	TRBV5-1	.	.	TGCGCCAGCAGCCTACGAGAGTTCGGCACTGGAAACACCATATATTTT	CASSLREFGTGNTIYF
TRBJ2-7	TRBV4-1	.	.	TGCGCCAGCAGCCAAGTCTTTCATAGGGGCGACGAGCAGTACTTC	CASSQVFHRGDEQYF
TRBJ2-3	TRBV7-9	.	.	TGTGCCAGCAGCCTAATCGGGGGAACAGATACGCAGTATTTT	CASSLIGGTDTQYF
TRBJ1-1	TRBV27	.	.	TGTGCCAGCAGTTTAAAAGGGAGCACTGAAGCTTTCTTT	CASSLKGSTEAFF
TRBJ2-6	TRBV24-1	.	.	TGTGCCACCAAGCAGCCCTCTGGGGCCAACGTCCTGACTTTC	CATKQPSGANVLTF
TRBJ2-7	TRBV6-4	few	.	TGTGCCAGCACCCTCCCCTTCAAAATATCGGGGGACGAGCAGTACTTC	CASTLPFKISGDEQYF